Below, 21 T cell receptor beta chains from the same sample are listed, as sequenced in a study of T cells in Graves' hyperthyroidism and ophthalmopathy. Amplified TCR beta CDR3 regions derived from RNA transcripts. Initially, a first-round RT-PCR of the TCR CDR3 employed the HTBI primer set. TCRdb re-called the multiplex PCR reads with MiXCR, one entry per CDR3 protein. Among hundreds of thousands of distinct CDR3 sequences, roughly a third were seen once, and the ten largest hold 30% to 40%. Sequences were obtained from blood. These receptors were taken from a woman in her forties with Graves' hyperthyroidism.

For this clonotype: The junction and the germline gene differ at one end; a read error may be behind it. The chain joins TRBV10-3 to TRBJ2-7; weak D call: TRBD2 (5 bases). The CDR3 has 14 amino acids. Germline-derived CDR1 and CDR2 are ENHRY and SYGVKD. As DNA, the CDR3 is TGTGCCAGCAGTTACTCGGGGAAGTTTTACGAGCAGTACTTC. Amino acids: CASSYSGKFYEQYF.

This clonotype was observed a handful of times. The CDR3 sequence: CASSLNSWDLETQYF. CDR3 nucleotide sequence: TGTGCCAGCAGCTTAAATTCCTGGGACTTAGAGACCCAGTACTTC. The chain employs TRBV7-9 and TRBJ2-5; D perhaps matches TRBD2 (6 bases). The CDR3 extends over 15 amino acids. Germline CDR1 is SEHNR and CDR2 is FQNEAQ (reference sequence). V shed 2 bases and J shed 4 bases, with 14 bases lying between them.

This clonotype was observed a few times. This chain joins TRBV7-9 and TRBJ2-7, with TRBD1 matching over 12 bases. CDR3 length: 15 residues. Germline V gene sequence: CDR1 SEHNR, CDR2 FQNEAQ (reference sequence). The J segment lost 7 bases and the V segment lost 5 bases, leaving 9 bases of the junction unmatched. The CDR3 is CASSGKGQGAEEQYF. Here the CDR3 DNA reads TGTGCCAGCAGCGGCAAGGGACAGGGGGCAGAAGAGCAGTACTTC.

The V and J genes are TRBV12-3 or TRBV12-4 and TRBJ1-5; D might be TRBD1 (6 bases). V was trimmed by 6 bases and J by 7 bases, leaving 16 bases between them. The CDR3 runs to 14 residues. The CDR3 loop is CASSQAGGGQPQHF. The CDR3 DNA sequence: TGTGCCAGCAGCCAAGCGGGAGGGGGGCAGCCCCAGCATTTT.

The chain joins TRBV15 to TRBJ2-3; D is perhaps TRBD1 (5 bases). This CDR3 contains 14 residues. CDR1 is LNHNV and CDR2 is YYDKDF in the germline V gene (reference sequence). Trimming removed 8 bases at V and 2 bases at J, with 14 bases between. The CDR3 DNA reads as TGTGCCACCGCGAGCAGGGATAACACAGATACGCAGTATTTT. Translation: CATASRDNTDTQYF.

This clonotype was observed a handful of times. J is TRBJ2-2 and V is TRBV12-3 or TRBV12-4, with 8 bases lining up with TRBD1. With 6 bases clipped from V and 3 bases from J, the junction kept 6 bases outside the gene matches. CDR3 length equals 15 residues. Written as DNA, the CDR3 is TGTGCCAGCAGCCCCAGACAGGGGTACACCGGGGAGCTGTTTTTT. Translating gives CASSPRQGYTGELFF.

V is TRBV20-1 and J is TRBJ2-5; 9 nucleotides align to TRBD2. Per germline, CDR1 DFQATT and CDR2 SNEGSKA (reference sequence). The CDR3 has 15 amino acids. J gave up 3 bases and V 5 bases, and 10 bases lay outside the gene matches. CDR3 sequence: CSALGLAGSKETQYF. For the CDR3, the DNA is TGCAGTGCTCTCGGGCTAGCGGGATCCAAAGAGACCCAGTACTTC.

This chain connects TRBV19 to TRBJ1-2; 10 bases are a match to TRBD1. The CDR3 totals 13 residues. Germline-derived CDR1 and CDR2 are LNHDA and SQIVND (reference sequence). Germline trimming cut 4 bases from V and 6 bases from J; bases unmatched to any gene: 2. In DNA, the CDR3 is TGTGCCAGTAGTAAAGGGACAGGGGATGGCTACACCTTC. Protein: CASSKGTGDGYTF.

This chain joins TRBV19 and TRBJ1-2; D is undetermined. The CDR3 length is 13 residues. Looked up from germline, CDR1 is LNHDA and CDR2 is SQIVND (reference sequence). V gave up 9 bases and J gave up 1 base, with 12 bases separating them. The CDR3 nucleotides are TGTGCCAGCAGACCGCGGTTTAACTATGGCTACACCTTC. Residues: CASRPRFNYGYTF. Together with reference TRBV19 and TRBJ1-2, the CDR3 gives the full variable domain: DGGITQSPKYLFRKEGQNVTLSCEQNLNHDAMYWYRQDPGQGLRLIYYSQIVNDFQKGDIAEGYSVSREKKESFPLTVTSAQKNPTAFYLCASRPRFNYGYTFGSGTRLTVV.

This chain uses TRBV29-1 with TRBJ2-1, with TRBD2 matching over 7 bases. The CDR3 length is 12 residues. The V and J ends lost 7 bases and 3 bases, in that order; junction bases with no gene match: 3. Looked up from germline, CDR1 is SQVTM and CDR2 is ANQGSEA. The CDR3 DNA reads TGCAGCGGATCGGGGGGCTACAATGAGCAGTTCTTC. This sequence encodes CSGSGGYNEQFF.

This chain links TRBV10-2 with TRBJ1-1; D uncertain. The CDR3 sequence is 16 residues long. Trimming stripped 6 bases from V and 4 bases from J, with 21 bases between. Germline values: CDR1 WSHSY, CDR2 SAAADI. CDR3 sequence: CASSPIGEVSSTEAFF. CDR3 nucleotides: TGCGCCAGCAGCCCAATTGGGGAGGTTTCGTCCACTGAAGCTTTCTTT.

About this clonotype itself: The junction differs from germline at one of its ends, possibly a read error. The CDR3: CAISYSTGNYGYTF. In nucleotides, the CDR3 is TGTGCCATCAGTTACTCGACAGGGAACTATGGCTACACCTTC. This sequence joins TRBV6-5 and TRBJ1-2, with 7 bases fitting TRBD1. The CDR3 has 14 amino acids. Germline loops: CDR1 MNHEY, CDR2 SVGAGI.

The chain uses TRBV7-9 and TRBJ1-4; D possibly corresponds to TRBD1 (6 bases). There are 13 residues in the CDR3. V was trimmed by 6 bases and J by 6 bases, leaving 11 bases between them. The germline CDR1 and CDR2 sequences are SEHNR and FQNEAQ (reference sequence). The CDR3 loop is CASSQQGDEKLFF. For the CDR3, the DNA is TGTGCCAGCAGTCAACAGGGTGATGAAAAACTGTTTTTT.

The table lists this clonotype with many counts. The chain uses TRBV11-2 and TRBJ1-3; 7 bases map to TRBD1. CDR3 length: 13 amino acids. J gave up 0 bases and V 10 bases, and 3 bases lay outside the gene matches. Germline CDR1 and CDR2: SGHAT and FQNNGV. The CDR3 reads CATGTDSGNTIYF. DNA for the CDR3: TGTGCCACCGGGACAGACTCTGGAAACACCATATATTTT.

The table lists this clonotype with a few counts. The chain couples TRBV25-1 to TRBJ2-3, with D possibly TRBD1 on 6 matching bases. Germline-derived CDR1 and CDR2 are MGHDK and SYGVNS. The CDR3 runs 15 residues. V was shortened by 6 bases and J by 6 bases, with 19 bases between the two germline ends. CDR3 nucleotide sequence: TGTGCCAGCAGCCCCCGGGACAAGCCGTACGATACGCAGTATTTT. Its protein product is CASSPRDKPYDTQYF.

This clonotype was found many times. The chain has TRBV12-3 or TRBV12-4 and TRBJ2-7; D may correspond to TRBD1 or TRBD2 (5 bases each). This CDR3 region has 13 residues. V lost 3 bases and J 2 bases, leaving 8 bases between the germline ends. The CDR3 here is CASSFGAAYEQYF. The CDR3 nucleotides are TGTGCCAGCAGTTTCGGGGCCGCCTACGAGCAGTACTTC.

This clonotype was observed a few times. The chain joins TRBV7-2 to TRBJ2-5; TRBD2 aligns across 8 bases. Looked up from germline, CDR1 is SGHTA and CDR2 is FQGNSA. With 5 bases clipped from V and 4 bases from J, the junction kept 15 bases outside the gene matches. The CDR3 loop spans 17 amino acids. This CDR3 reads CASSPTLTGGPGETQYF. CDR3 bases: TGTGCCAGCAGCCCGACCCTAACGGGAGGGCCTGGAGAGACCCAGTACTTC.

This clonotype occurred a few times. The rearrangement joins TRBV3-1 to TRBJ2-5; no clear D gene. The V end lost 3 bases, the J end lost 5 bases, and 10 bases lay between the germline ends. The V gene's germline CDR1 is LGHDT and CDR2 YNNKEL (reference sequence). This CDR3 is 13 amino acids long. The CDR3 region is CASSQNIEETQYF. CDR3 DNA sequence: TGTGCCAGCAGCCAGAACATCGAGGAGACCCAGTACTTC.

The J gene is TRBJ2-3, the V gene TRBV7-3; TRBD2 aligns across 14 bases. This CDR3 spans 17 amino acids. V trimming: 5 bases; J trimming: 3 bases; junction bases outside the gene matches: 7. CDR1 is SGHTA, CDR2 FQGTGA, per germline. The CDR3 loop is CASSVGTSGSRTDTQYF. CDR3 DNA sequence: TGTGCCAGCAGCGTCGGGACTAGCGGGAGTAGGACAGATACGCAGTATTTT.

The V and J genes are TRBV6-6 and TRBJ1-3; D remains ambiguous. The CDR3 has 14 amino acids. CDR1 MNHNY and CDR2 SVGAGI come from the germline V gene (reference sequence). Trimming left V 6 bases short and J 7 bases short, with 16 bases between. CDR3 bases: TGTGCCAGCAGCATAAGGGTCGGGAGGAACACCATATATTTT. Translation gives CASSIRVGRNTIYF.

About this clonotype itself: This may stem from a read error, because a much larger clone lies one nucleotide away. The missing conserved phenylalanine or tryptophan at the end of this CDR3 makes a read error likely. The chain carries TRBV24-1 and TRBJ1-1, with 8 bases that match TRBD1. Germline CDR1 KGHDR, CDR2 SFDVKD. V lost 5 bases and J lost 11; bases outside the gene matches: 12. This CDR3 is built from 14 residues. CDR3 coding DNA: TGTGCCACCAGTGCCCCGGGACAGGCGCCTGGGGCTTTCTCT. Its protein is CATSAPGQAPGAFS.